One and the same sample provided the 14 T cell receptor beta chains below, sequenced in a study of blood T cells in healthy people across ages. Together with a sample-barcoded 5' primer, a J-beta primer mix was included in a second PCR lasting about 6 to 11 cycles. A single record per CDR3 protein comes from TCRdb applying MiXCR to the 5' RACE reads. The table shows just under 900,000 distinct CDR3 sequences, with around 30% occurring only once. Sequencing was done on a sample of blood. These receptors were taken from a woman older than 75 in good health.

In its sample, this clonotype was seen a few times. This rearrangement joins TRBV6-1 to TRBJ1-1; no definite D call. The CDR3 consists of 14 residues. Per germline, CDR1 MNHNS and CDR2 SASEGT. V was shortened by 3 bases and J by 0 bases, with 8 bases between the two germline ends. The DNA for the CDR3 is TGTGCCAGCAGTGAGCTATCAGTGAACACTGAAGCTTTCTTT. As protein: CASSELSVNTEAFF.

This clonotype has at least ten counts. The chain joins TRBV28 to TRBJ2-7; no clear D. Trimming shortened V by 6 bases and J by 0 bases, and 9 bases separated the two germline ends. This CDR3 has 13 residues. The germline V gene has CDR1 MDHEN and CDR2 SYDVKM. CDR3 in amino acids: CASRDPSSYEQYF. The CDR3 nucleotides are TGTGCCAGCAGGGACCCGAGCTCCTACGAGCAGTACTTC. Supplemented by reference TRBV28 and TRBJ2-7, the full variable domain reads DVKVTQSSRYLVKRTGEKVFLECVQDMDHENMFWYRQDPGLGLRLIYFSYDVKMKEKGDIPEGYSVSREKKERFSLILESASTNQTSMYLCASRDPSSYEQYFGPGTRLTVT.

The CDR3 here is CASSQLRGRGYEQYF. As DNA, the CDR3 is TGTGCCAGCAGCCAACTCAGGGGGCGCGGCTACGAGCAGTACTTC. The chain has TRBV11-2 and TRBJ2-7; 8 nucleotides match TRBD1. J gave up 3 bases and V 5 bases, and 9 bases lay outside the gene matches. This CDR3 comprises 15 residues. Germline-derived CDR1 and CDR2 are SGHAT and FQNNGV.

The rearrangement links TRBV11-3 to TRBJ1-1; D gene unclear. The CDR3 is 12 amino acids. Trimming removed 5 bases from V and 11 bases from J, with 15 bases in between. CDR1 is SGHNT and CDR2 is YENEEA in the germline V gene. The chain's CDR3 is CASSKQDVNAFF. In DNA, the CDR3 is TGTGCCAGCAGCAAACAAGACGTAAACGCTTTCTTT.

This CDR3 reads CASGTAANTEAFF. CDR3 in DNA: TGTGCCAGTGGGACAGCCGCTAACACTGAAGCTTTCTTT. The chain carries TRBV2 and TRBJ1-1, with 7 bases matching TRBD1. The CDR3 consists of 13 residues. Germline V gene data show CDR1 as SNHLY and CDR2 as FYNNEI. The V and J ends lost 9 bases and 2 bases, in that order; junction bases with no gene match: 6.

The chain links TRBV29-1 to TRBJ2-4; D is ambiguous. Germline CDR1 and CDR2: SQVTM and ANQGSEA. The CDR3 has 10 residues. Trimming took off 5 bases at V and 8 bases at J, with 7 bases between the two ends. CDR3 coding DNA: TGCAGCGTTCGTACGGACATTCAGTACTTC. It specifies CSVRTDIQYF.

This clonotype has more than one count but fewer than ten. The chain links TRBV6-1 to TRBJ2-3; 7 bases are shared with TRBD2. Germline assignment: CDR1 MNHNS and CDR2 SASEGT. CDR3 length equals 13 residues. Unmatched junction bases numbered 3, after V lost 5 bases and J lost 4 bases. CDR3 DNA: TGTGCCAGCAGTAGAGCGGGGCCAGATACGCAGTATTTT. This gives the protein CASSRAGPDTQYF.

The chain links TRBV12-3 or TRBV12-4 to TRBJ2-6, with D uncertain. The CDR3 extends over 12 amino acids. Trimming took off 7 bases at V and 3 bases at J, with 4 bases between the two ends. The CDR3 DNA reads as TGTGCCAGCATCGGTGGGGCCAACGTCCTGACTTTC. Its translation: CASIGGANVLTF.

The chain combines TRBV20-1 with TRBJ2-3, with D perhaps TRBD1 (5 bases). Trimming cost V 5 bases and J 3 bases, with 15 bases left between them. Germline V gene data show CDR1 as DFQATT and CDR2 as SNEGSKA (reference sequence). The CDR3 consists of 14 residues. CDR3 sequence: CSADRTPRTDTQYF. For the CDR3, the DNA is TGCAGTGCTGATCGGACACCCCGGACAGATACGCAGTATTTT.

Only a few counts were recorded for this clonotype. A much larger clone differs by one base, so this may be a read error. The genes are TRBV12-3 or TRBV12-4 and TRBJ2-5; D possibly corresponds to TRBD1 (5 bases). The CDR3 runs 15 residues. V was pared by 3 bases and J by 11 bases, with 22 bases between. Written as DNA, the CDR3 is TGTGCCAGCAGTTTCCCAGGTTCAAGGGGCAATGAGCAGTACTTC. It encodes CASSFPGSRGNEQYF.

In its sample, this clonotype was seen many times. V and J are TRBV27 and TRBJ1-2; D might be TRBD1 (5 bases). Germline CDR1 reads MNHEY; CDR2 reads SMNVEV (reference sequence). CDR3 size: 13 residues. V lost 2 bases, J lost 7 bases, and 11 bases lay in between. Here the CDR3 DNA reads TGTGCCAGCAGTTTAAGGGGAATGGCTGGCTACACCTTC. This encodes CASSLRGMAGYTF.

This clonotype was counted ten times or more. The genes are TRBV6-5 and TRBJ2-7; TRBD1 matches 8 bases. The trim removed 6 bases at V and 2 bases at J, leaving 3 bases unmatched. The CDR3 totals 13 residues. CDR1 and CDR2 (germline): MNHEY, SVGAGI. The CDR3 DNA reads TGTGCCAGCAGCCAGGGGGCTACCTACGAGCAGTACTTC. Translating gives CASSQGATYEQYF.

Regarding this clonotype: A read error may be the cause here, since a much bigger clone is one base away. The rearrangement links TRBV9 to TRBJ2-3; D gene unclear. Germline values: CDR1 SGDLS, CDR2 YYNGEE. The CDR3 sequence is 14 residues long. The CDR3 sequence is CACSVGQSTDTQYF. The DNA of the CDR3 is TGTGCCTGCAGCGTAGGGCAAAGCACAGATACGCAGTATTTT.

This rearrangement joins TRBV7-2 to TRBJ2-2, with 8 bases lining up with TRBD1. Germline CDR1 SGHTA, CDR2 FQGNSA. Trimming cost V 5 bases and J 9 bases; bases outside gene matches: 8. This CDR3 spans 14 amino acids. The CDR3 sequence is CASSPQDRVRELFF. CDR3 nucleotide sequence: TGTGCCAGCAGCCCCCAGGACAGGGTCCGGGAGCTGTTTTTT.